The clone carrying this T cell receptor (beta chain) was detected ten times or more. Its matching antigen is unknown. CDR1 MRHNA and CDR2 SNTAGT come from the germline V gene. With 2 bases removed from V and 5 bases from J, the gap between germline ends came to 12 bases. This CDR3 has 15 amino acids. Within the ViraFEST assay, antigen-specific CD4+ T cells underwent expansion with viral peptide pools prior to sequencing. Culturing for approximately 10 days preceded CD4+ T cell isolation. According to the study, vaccine recipients showed no prior SARS-CoV-2 infection and negative nucleocapsid antibodies. Half of the medium was exchanged for IL-2 medium on both days 3 and 7. The sample originates from a study of vaccination effects on CD4 cells after COVID-19. Turning to the study itself: Participants each got two BNT162b2 or mRNA-1273 vaccine doses. Study outcomes and limitations: Clones from infection and from vaccination both contracted markedly late after vaccination.

Clones were read by immunoSEQ multiplex PCR, and TCRdb kept only the in-frame ones, dropping some. This table holds under 40,000 clones, 60% to 75% found once. This sequence was found in a human donor who received a COVID-19 vaccine. The sample here was CD4+ T cells from PBMCs cultured with HCoV-OC43 spike peptides, taken before COVID-19 vaccination. Stated subset: HCoV-OC43 spike overlapping peptide pool stimulation. V and J are TRBV6-4 and TRBJ2-2, with a tentative D call TRBD2 (5 bases). The CDR3 is CASSDIATGTGELFF. The CDR3 coding sequence is TGTGCCAGCAGTGACATAGCAACGGGGACCGGGGAGCTGTTTTTT.